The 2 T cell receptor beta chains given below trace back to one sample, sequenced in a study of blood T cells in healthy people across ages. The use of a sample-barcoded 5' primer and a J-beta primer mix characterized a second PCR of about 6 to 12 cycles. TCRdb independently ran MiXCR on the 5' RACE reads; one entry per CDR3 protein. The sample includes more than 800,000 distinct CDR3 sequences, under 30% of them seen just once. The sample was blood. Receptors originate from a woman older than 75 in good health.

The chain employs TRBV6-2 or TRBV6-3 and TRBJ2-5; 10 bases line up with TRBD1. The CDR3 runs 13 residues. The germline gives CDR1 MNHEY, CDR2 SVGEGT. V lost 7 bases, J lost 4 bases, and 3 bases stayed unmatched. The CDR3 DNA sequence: TGTGCCAGCACCGGACAGGGGGGAGAGACCCAGTACTTC. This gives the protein CASTGQGGETQYF.

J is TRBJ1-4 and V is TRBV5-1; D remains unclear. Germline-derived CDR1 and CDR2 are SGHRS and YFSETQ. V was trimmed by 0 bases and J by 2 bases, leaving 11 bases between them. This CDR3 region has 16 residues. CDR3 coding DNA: TGCGCCAGCAGCTTGGGGCAGGTCCATACTAATGAAAAACTGTTTTTT. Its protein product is CASSLGQVHTNEKLFF.